This is a list of T cell receptor beta chains from one sample in a study of cytomegalovirus exposure and HLA in healthy donors. Profiling relied on immunoSEQ multiplex PCR, and the TCRdb table lists in-frame clones only, not all of them. The sample includes approximately 79,000 clones, roughly 73% of them seen just once. Specimen: PBMCs. These receptors were obtained from a boy aged 5-17 years in good health and CMV-seronegative. CDR3s include the opening cysteine and the closing phenylalanine or tryptophan. A D gene is named only where the DNA matches it firmly. Size values are once, few and many counts, or a class for expanded clones, and some rows have none.

TRBJ2-7 15 TRBD2 TRBV5-8 . CASSPGRAKRDEQYF TGTGCCAGCAGCCCCGGGAGGGCCAAGAGAGACGAGCAGTACTTC
TRBJ2-1 19 TRBD2 TRBV14 . CASSQELLAGGPAYNEQFF TGTGCCAGCAGCCAAGAGTTGCTAGCGGGGGGCCCAGCCTACAATGAGCAGTTCTTC
TRBJ2-1 16 TRBD2 TRBV5-4 . CASSPGLAVFYNEQFF TGTGCCAGCAGCCCAGGACTAGCGGTGTTCTACAATGAGCAGTTCTTC
TRBJ1-2 14 . TRBV7-9 . CASSQRTVNYGYTF TGTGCCAGCAGCCAGAGGACAGTGAACTATGGCTACACCTTC
TRBJ1-1 14 . TRBV9 . CASSVGQINTEAFF TGTGCCAGCAGCGTAGGGCAGATAAACACTGAAGCTTTCTTT
TRBJ1-1 13 . TRBV6-5 . CASSYEYNTEAFF TGTGCCAGCAGTTACGAGTACAACACTGAAGCTTTCTTT
TRBJ1-5 15 . TRBV29-1 . CSVVQGGVGNQPQHF TGCAGCGTTGTTCAGGGTGGTGTAGGAAATCAGCCCCAGCATTTT
TRBJ2-7 13 . TRBV27 . CASSLFLLYEQYF TGTGCCAGCAGTTTATTCCTTCTCTACGAGCAGTACTTC
TRBJ1-3 14 . TRBV28 . CASSFRVYGNTIYF TGTGCCAGCAGTTTTCGGGTATATGGAAACACCATATATTTT
TRBJ2-3 15 . TRBV9 . CASSVGAGNTDTQYF TGTGCCAGCAGCGTAGGAGCGGGCAACACAGATACGCAGTATTTT
TRBJ2-7 15 . TRBV28 . CASTDRAAISYEQYF TGTGCCAGCACCGATCGCGCGGCTATCTCCTACGAGCAGTACTTC
TRBJ2-2 15 . TRBV9 . CASSADISNTGELFF TGTGCCAGCAGCGCCGACATTTCGAACACCGGGGAGCTGTTTTTT
TRBJ2-7 12 . TRBV5-4 . CASSLRGYEQYF TGTGCCAGCAGCTTGAGGGGTTACGAGCAGTACTTC
TRBJ2-2 16 TRBD2 TRBV7-2 . CASSFWASGGGGELFF TGTGCCAGCAGCTTCTGGGCTAGCGGGGGAGGCGGGGAGCTGTTTTTT
TRBJ2-1 14 . TRBV6-5 few CASSYTASYNEQFF TGTGCCAGCAGTTACACGGCTAGTTACAATGAGCAGTTCTTC
TRBJ2-1 15 . TRBV7-3 . CASSLMLSSYNEQFF TGTGCCAGCAGCTTAATGCTTAGCTCCTACAATGAGCAGTTCTTC
TRBJ1-3 14 . TRBV6-5 . CASSYSLSGNTIYF TGTGCCAGCAGTTACTCCCTCTCTGGAAACACCATATATTTT
TRBJ2-3 15 TRBD2 TRBV30 . CAWSVLAGGTDTQYF TGTGCCTGGAGTGTGCTAGCGGGAGGCACAGATACGCAGTATTTT
TRBJ2-7 14 TRBD2 TRBV6-1 few CASSELAASSEQYF TGTGCCAGCAGTGAACTAGCGGCTTCCTCCGAGCAGTACTTC
TRBJ2-3 16 TRBD1 TRBV29-1 . CSVEAWQGASTDTQYF TGCAGCGTTGAAGCTTGGCAGGGGGCAAGCACAGATACGCAGTATTTT
TRBJ1-5 17 . TRBV7-8 . CASSLVGAGANNQPQHF TGTGCCAGCAGCTTAGTTGGGGCAGGGGCGAACAATCAGCCCCAGCATTTT
TRBJ1-2 15 TRBD1 TRBV28 few CASSLGGTGASGYTF TGTGCCAGCAGTTTGGGGGGGACAGGGGCCTCCGGCTACACCTTC
TRBJ1-2 14 . TRBV27 . CASSSTGSDYGYTF TGTGCCAGCAGTTCCACAGGGTCAGACTATGGCTACACCTTC
TRBJ2-5 13 TRBD2 TRBV27 . CASNVAGEETQYF TGTGCCAGCAACGTAGCGGGAGAAGAGACCCAGTACTTC
TRBJ1-2 15 TRBD1 TRBV27 . CASSLGGTGNYGYTF TGTGCCAGCAGTTTAGGCGGGACAGGGAACTATGGCTACACCTTC
TRBJ2-7 15 TRBD1 TRBV6-5 . CASSYSGTGGYEQYF TGTGCCAGCAGTTACTCAGGGACAGGGGGCTACGAGCAGTACTTC
TRBJ2-1 16 TRBD2 TRBV18 . CASSLTELAGANEQFF TGTGCCAGCTCACTCACCGAACTAGCGGGAGCAAATGAGCAGTTCTTC
TRBJ1-2 13 TRBD1 TRBV5-1 . CASSAAGGDGYTF TGCGCCAGCAGCGCCGCAGGGGGTGATGGCTACACCTTC
TRBJ2-4 15 TRBD2 TRBV27 . CASADSGGSKNIQYF TGTGCCAGCGCAGATAGCGGGGGGAGCAAAAACATTCAGTACTTC
TRBJ1-2 12 . TRBV29-1 . CSAPGPFYGYTF TGCAGCGCCCCAGGTCCTTTCTATGGCTACACCTTC
TRBJ1-1 11 . TRBV28 . CASSPSYVAFF TGTGCCAGCAGTCCGTCCTATGTAGCTTTCTTT
TRBJ1-5 14 . TRBV28 once CASIRGYSNQPQHF TGTGCCAGCATTCGAGGCTATAGCAATCAGCCCCAGCATTTT
TRBJ1-4 13 TRBD1 TRBV19 . CASSRRDSEKLFF TGTGCCAGTAGTCGTCGGGACAGTGAAAAACTGTTTTTT
TRBJ1-2 12 . TRBV29-1 . CSVGGESEGYTF TGCAGCGTTGGTGGGGAGTCGGAGGGCTACACCTTC
TRBJ2-2 15 . TRBV7-3 . CASSPRPGDTGELFF TGTGCCAGCAGCCCGCGCCCAGGGGACACCGGGGAGCTGTTTTTT
TRBJ2-5 18 TRBD1 TRBV29-1 . CSVVVWVDRGLLQETQYF TGCAGCGTTGTTGTTTGGGTGGACAGGGGATTACTCCAAGAGACCCAGTACTTC
TRBJ2-5 14 . TRBV7-2 . CASSPPRLVKTQYF TGTGCCAGCAGTCCACCGAGGCTAGTAAAGACCCAGTACTTC
TRBJ2-1 18 TRBD2 TRBV2 . CASSERSPGTSGSYEQFF TGTGCCAGCAGTGAACGTTCCCCCGGGACTAGCGGGAGTTATGAGCAGTTCTTC
TRBJ1-4 13 . TRBV4-1 once CASSPQGHEKLFF TGCGCCAGCAGCCCCCAGGGCCATGAAAAACTGTTTTTT
TRBJ2-2 16 TRBD2 TRBV7-9 . CASSSRLAGVTGELFF TGTGCCAGCAGCTCTCGACTAGCGGGAGTTACCGGGGAGCTGTTTTTT
TRBJ2-1 12 . TRBV7-8 . CASSFGHNEQFF TGTGCCAGCAGCTTTGGGCACAATGAGCAGTTCTTC
TRBJ2-3 12 . TRBV7-9 . CASSLTIDTQYF TGTGCCAGCAGCCTAACCATAGATACGCAGTATTTT
TRBJ2-7 15 . TRBV4-1 few CASSQGSLSPYEQYF TGCGCCAGCAGCCAAGGCAGTCTGTCCCCCTACGAGCAGTACTTC
TRBJ2-5 13 . TRBV7-3 . CASSRGLEETQYF TGTGCCAGCAGCCGAGGATTAGAAGAGACCCAGTACTTC
TRBJ1-4 15 . TRBV15 few CATSRDYGENEKLFF TGTGCCACCAGCAGAGATTACGGGGAGAATGAAAAACTGTTTTTT
TRBJ1-6 16 TRBD1 TRBV15 . CATSPRGQGGNSPLHF TGTGCCACCAGCCCCCGGGGACAGGGGGGAAATTCACCCCTCCACTTT
TRBJ2-5 14 TRBD1 TRBV29-1 . CSVEEVGRGWEQYF TGCAGCGTTGAAGAAGTAGGCAGGGGGTGGGAGCAGTACTTC
TRBJ1-1 14 TRBD1 TRBV7-2 . CASSTDRANTEAFF TGTGCCAGCAGTACAGACAGGGCGAACACTGAAGCTTTCTTT